The 8 T cell receptor beta chains reported below all come from one sample, sequenced in a study of control samples from healthy donors and cancer patients. Measured with immunoSEQ multiplex PCR; TCRdb has only the in-frame clones, and not every one. The repertoire holds roughly 52,000 clones, approximately 95% seen once, with around 1.9% in the top ten. The material sequenced was blood. These receptors all stem from a young woman in good health.

The V and J genes are TRBV27 and TRBJ1-1; D unclear. CDR1 and CDR2 from the germline V gene are MNHEY and SMNVEV (reference sequence). There are 15 residues in the CDR3. Trimming removed 0 bases at V and 5 bases at J, with 13 bases between. This chain's CDR3 is CASSLSPTSLTEAFF. DNA of the CDR3: TGTGCCAGCAGTTTATCCCCTACATCGCTGACTGAAGCTTTCTTT.

The chain uses TRBV29-1 and TRBJ2-3; 8 bases match TRBD1. This CDR3 spans 14 amino acids. The germline V gene encodes CDR1 SQVTM and CDR2 ANQGSEA. Germline trimming cut 2 bases from V and 5 bases from J; bases unmatched to any gene: 6. CDR3 loop: CSVELPGGEDTQYF. CDR3 sequence (DNA): TGCAGCGTTGAACTTCCAGGGGGCGAAGATACGCAGTATTTT.

The table lists this clone with a count of one. The V and J genes are TRBV30 and TRBJ1-1; D gene unclear. The germline V and J ends were trimmed by 0 bases and 5 bases, with 10 bases remaining between them. The CDR3 is made up of 13 amino acids. Germline CDR1 is GTSNPN and CDR2 is SVGIG (reference sequence). The CDR3 DNA reads TGTGCCTGGAGTGTCGGGAGTTGGACTGAAGCTTTCTTT. This gives the protein CAWSVGSWTEAFF.

On this clone: The same CDR3 also results from other DNA sequences found in this sample. The rearrangement uses TRBV5-1 and TRBJ2-5; possible D gene TRBD2, 7 bases. This CDR3 is built from 14 residues. V dropped 0 bases and J dropped 5 bases, with 11 bases sitting between them. Germline assignment: CDR1 SGHRS and CDR2 YFSETQ. The CDR3 protein is CASSLVGGRETQYF. CDR3 in DNA: TGCGCCAGCAGCTTGGTGGGGGGGCGGGAGACCCAGTACTTC. The whole variable domain, filled in from reference TRBV5-1 and TRBJ2-5, reads KAGVTQTPRYLIKTRGQQVTLSCSPISGHRSVSWYQQTPGQGLQFLFEYFSETQRNKGNFPGRFSGRQFSNSRSEMNVSTLELGDSALYLCASSLVGGRETQYFGPGTRLLVL.

The chain links TRBV1 to TRBJ2-1. TRBV1 is a known pseudogene. The CDR3 runs to 13 residues. The CDR3 sequence is CTSSPPACNEQFF. Written as DNA, the CDR3 is TGCACCAGCAGCCCCCCCGCTTGCAATGAGCAGTTCTTC.

CDR3 sequence reads: CASSQRGQEGNTIYF. CDR3 sequence (DNA): TGCGCCAGCAGCCAGAGGGGGCAGGAGGGAAACACCATATATTTT. The rearrangement links TRBV4-1 to TRBJ1-3, with 7 nucleotides matching TRBD1. The CDR3 length is 15 residues. In germline, CDR1 is MGHRA, CDR2 YSYEKL. J lost 4 bases, V lost 3 bases, and 6 bases had no gene match.

The chain links TRBV4-2 to TRBJ2-3; 10 nucleotides line up with TRBD2. The CDR3 has 17 amino acids. V trimming: 0 bases; J trimming: 1 base; junction bases outside the gene matches: 4. Germline loops: CDR1 LGHNA, CDR2 YNFKEQ. CDR3 sequence (DNA): TGTGCCAGCAGCCAAGATGGGACTAGCGCGGGCACAGATACGCAGTATTTT. Translation gives CASSQDGTSAGTDTQYF.

The chain recombines TRBV27 with TRBJ2-7; 8 bases match TRBD1. This CDR3 spans 13 amino acids. Trimming at V came to 6 bases and at J to 6 bases, leaving 7 bases not matched to a gene. The V gene's germline CDR1 is MNHEY and CDR2 SMNVEV (reference sequence). The CDR3 spells CASRDRGFGEQYF. CDR3 in DNA: TGTGCCAGCAGAGACAGGGGATTCGGCGAGCAGTACTTC.